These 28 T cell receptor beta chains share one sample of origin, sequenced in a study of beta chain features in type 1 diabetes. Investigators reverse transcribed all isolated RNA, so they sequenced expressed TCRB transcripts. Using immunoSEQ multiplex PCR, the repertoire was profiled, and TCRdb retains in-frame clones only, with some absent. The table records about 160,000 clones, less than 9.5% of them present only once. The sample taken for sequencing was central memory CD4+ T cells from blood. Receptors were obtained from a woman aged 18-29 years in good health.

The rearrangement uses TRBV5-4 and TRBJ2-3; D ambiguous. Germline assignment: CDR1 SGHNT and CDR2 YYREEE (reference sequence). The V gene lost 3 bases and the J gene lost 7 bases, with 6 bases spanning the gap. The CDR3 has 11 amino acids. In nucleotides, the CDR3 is TGTGCCAGCAGCTCGGAGAATACGCAGTATTTT. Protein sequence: CASSSENTQYF.

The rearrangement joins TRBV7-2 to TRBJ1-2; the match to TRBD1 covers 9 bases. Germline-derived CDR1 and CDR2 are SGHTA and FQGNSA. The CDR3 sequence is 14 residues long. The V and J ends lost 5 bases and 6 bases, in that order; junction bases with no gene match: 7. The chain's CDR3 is CASSPKGQGDGYTF. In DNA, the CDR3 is TGTGCCAGCAGCCCTAAGGGACAGGGTGATGGCTACACCTTC.

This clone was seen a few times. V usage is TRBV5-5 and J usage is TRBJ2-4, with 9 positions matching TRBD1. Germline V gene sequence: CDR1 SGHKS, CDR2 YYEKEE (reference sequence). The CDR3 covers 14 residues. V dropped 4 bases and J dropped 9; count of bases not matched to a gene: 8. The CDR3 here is CASSPDRGTSIQYF. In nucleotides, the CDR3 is TGTGCCAGCAGCCCGGACAGGGGAACGAGCATTCAGTACTTC.

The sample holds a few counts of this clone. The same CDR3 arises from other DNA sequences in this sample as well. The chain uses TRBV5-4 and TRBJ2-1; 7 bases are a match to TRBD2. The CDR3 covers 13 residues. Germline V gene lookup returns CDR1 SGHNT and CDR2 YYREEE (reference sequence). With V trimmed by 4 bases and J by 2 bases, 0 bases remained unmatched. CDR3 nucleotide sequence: TGTGCCAGCAGCGGGAGGGCCTACAATGAGCAGTTCTTC. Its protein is CASSGRAYNEQFF.

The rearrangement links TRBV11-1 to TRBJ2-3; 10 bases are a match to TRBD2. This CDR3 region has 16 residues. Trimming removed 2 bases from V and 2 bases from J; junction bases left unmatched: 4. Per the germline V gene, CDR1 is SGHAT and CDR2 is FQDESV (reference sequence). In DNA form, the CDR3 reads TGTGCCAGCAGCTTAAGGCTAGCGGGGGACACAGATACGCAGTATTTT. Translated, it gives CASSLRLAGDTDTQYF.

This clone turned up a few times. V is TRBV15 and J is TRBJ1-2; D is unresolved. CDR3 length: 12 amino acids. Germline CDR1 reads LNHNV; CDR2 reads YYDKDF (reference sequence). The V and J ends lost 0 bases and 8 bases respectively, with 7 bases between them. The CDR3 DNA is TGTGCCACCAGCAGAGATAGCCGCGGCTACACCTTC. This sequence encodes CATSRDSRGYTF.

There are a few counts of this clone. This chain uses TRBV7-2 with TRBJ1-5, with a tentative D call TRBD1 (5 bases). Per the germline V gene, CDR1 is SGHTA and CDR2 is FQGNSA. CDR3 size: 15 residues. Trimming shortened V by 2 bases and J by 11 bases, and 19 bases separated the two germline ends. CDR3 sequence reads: CASSLWAGQEGSQHF. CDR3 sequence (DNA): TGTGCCAGCAGCTTATGGGCCGGTCAGGAGGGGTCCCAGCATTTT.

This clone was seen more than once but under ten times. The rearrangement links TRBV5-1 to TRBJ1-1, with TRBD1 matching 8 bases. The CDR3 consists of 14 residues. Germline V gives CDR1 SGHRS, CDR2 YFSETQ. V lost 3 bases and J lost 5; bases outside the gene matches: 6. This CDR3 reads CASSSSRGQTEAFF. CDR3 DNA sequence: TGCGCCAGCAGCTCTAGCAGGGGGCAAACTGAAGCTTTCTTT.

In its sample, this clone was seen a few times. The CDR3 DNA reads as TGTGCCAGCAGTTTGGGAGGGGATAGCCAGCCCCAGCATTTT. It is translated as CASSLGGDSQPQHF. The chain combines TRBV6-1 with TRBJ1-5, with a tentative D call TRBD1 (5 bases). Trimming removed 5 bases from V and 7 bases from J, with 15 bases in between. CDR1 MNHNS and CDR2 SASEGT come from the germline V gene. The CDR3 contains 14 residues.

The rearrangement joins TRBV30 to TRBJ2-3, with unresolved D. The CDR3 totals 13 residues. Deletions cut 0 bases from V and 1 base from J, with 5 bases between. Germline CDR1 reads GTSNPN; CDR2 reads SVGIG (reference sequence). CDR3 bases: TGTGCCTGGAGTGTTCGGGGCACAGATACGCAGTATTTT. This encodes CAWSVRGTDTQYF. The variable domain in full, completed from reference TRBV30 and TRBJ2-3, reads SQTIHQWPATLVQPVGSPLSLECTVEGTSNPNLYWYRQAAGRGLQLLFYSVGIGQISSEVPQNLSASRPQDRQFILSSKKLLLSDSGFYLCAWSVRGTDTQYFGPGTRLTVL.

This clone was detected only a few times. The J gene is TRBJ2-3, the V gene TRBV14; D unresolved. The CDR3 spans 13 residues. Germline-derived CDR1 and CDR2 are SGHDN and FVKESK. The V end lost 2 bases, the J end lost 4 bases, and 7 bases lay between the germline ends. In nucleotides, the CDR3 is TGTGCCAGCAGCCAAAACCCGGCAGATACGCAGTATTTT. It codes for CASSQNPADTQYF.

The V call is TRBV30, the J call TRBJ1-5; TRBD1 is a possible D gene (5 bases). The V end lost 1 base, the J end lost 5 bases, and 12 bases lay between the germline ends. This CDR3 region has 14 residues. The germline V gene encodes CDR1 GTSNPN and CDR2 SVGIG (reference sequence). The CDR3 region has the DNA TGTGCCTGGAGTGAGGGGAGGGGATATCAGCCCCAGCATTTT. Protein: CAWSEGRGYQPQHF.

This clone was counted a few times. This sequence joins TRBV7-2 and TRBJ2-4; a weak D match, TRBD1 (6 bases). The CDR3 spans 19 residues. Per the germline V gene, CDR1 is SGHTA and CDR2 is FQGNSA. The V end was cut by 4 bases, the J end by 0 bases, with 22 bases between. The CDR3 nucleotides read TGTGCCAGCAGCTATGGAGGTTTGGGGGACATAATAGCCAAAAACATTCAGTACTTC. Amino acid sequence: CASSYGGLGDIIAKNIQYF.

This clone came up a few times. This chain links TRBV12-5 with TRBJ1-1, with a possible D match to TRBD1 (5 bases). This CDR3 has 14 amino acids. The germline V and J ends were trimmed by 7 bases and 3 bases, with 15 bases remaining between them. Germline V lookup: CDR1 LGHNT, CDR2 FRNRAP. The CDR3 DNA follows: TGTGCTAGTGCGCGGGGGGGAGGCGACACTGAAGCTTTCTTT. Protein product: CASARGGGDTEAFF.

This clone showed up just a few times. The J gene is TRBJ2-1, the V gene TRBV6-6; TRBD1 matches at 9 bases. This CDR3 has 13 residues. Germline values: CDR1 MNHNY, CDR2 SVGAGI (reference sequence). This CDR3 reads CAGAGQGKDEQFF. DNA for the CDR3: TGTGCGGGGGCGGGACAGGGTAAGGATGAGCAGTTCTTC.

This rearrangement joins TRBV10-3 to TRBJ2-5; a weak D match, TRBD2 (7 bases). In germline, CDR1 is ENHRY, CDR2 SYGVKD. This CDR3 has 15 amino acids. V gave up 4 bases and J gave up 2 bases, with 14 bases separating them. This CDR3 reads CAISGGGGEQETQYF. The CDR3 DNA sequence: TGTGCCATCAGTGGGGGAGGGGGAGAACAAGAGACCCAGTACTTC.

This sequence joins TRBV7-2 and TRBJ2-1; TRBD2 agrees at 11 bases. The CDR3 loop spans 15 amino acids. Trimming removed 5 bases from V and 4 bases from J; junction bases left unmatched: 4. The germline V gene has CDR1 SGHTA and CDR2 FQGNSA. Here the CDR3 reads CASSISSGGYNEQFF. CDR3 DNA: TGTGCCAGCAGCATTTCTAGCGGGGGGTACAATGAGCAGTTCTTC. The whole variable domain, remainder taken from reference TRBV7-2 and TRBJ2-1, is GAGVSQSPSNKVTEKGKDVELRCDPISGHTALYWYRQSLGQGLEFLIYFQGNSAPDKSGLPSDRFSAERTGGSVSTLTIQRTQQEDSAVYLCASSISSGGYNEQFFGPGTRLTVL.

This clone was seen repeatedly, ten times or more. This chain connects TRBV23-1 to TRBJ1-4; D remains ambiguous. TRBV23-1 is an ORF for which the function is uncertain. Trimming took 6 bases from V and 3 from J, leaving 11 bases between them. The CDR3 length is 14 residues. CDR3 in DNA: TGCGCCAGCAGCAGTACCGGGGCTAATGAAAAACTGTTTTTT. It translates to CASSSTGANEKLFF.

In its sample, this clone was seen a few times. CDR3 in amino acids: CASSIQGKGANVLTF. The CDR3 DNA is TGTGCCAGTAGTATACAGGGGAAAGGGGCCAACGTCCTGACTTTC. The chain couples TRBV19 to TRBJ2-6, with a weak D call TRBD1 (6 bases). The germline V and J ends were trimmed by 2 bases and 4 bases, with 9 bases remaining between them. The CDR3 has 15 residues. From germline, CDR1 is LNHDA and CDR2 SQIVND (reference sequence).

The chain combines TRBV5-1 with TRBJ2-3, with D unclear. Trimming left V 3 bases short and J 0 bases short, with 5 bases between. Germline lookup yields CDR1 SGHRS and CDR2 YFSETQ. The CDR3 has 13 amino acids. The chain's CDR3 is CASSSSSTDTQYF. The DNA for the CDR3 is TGCGCCAGCAGCTCGTCTAGCACAGATACGCAGTATTTT.

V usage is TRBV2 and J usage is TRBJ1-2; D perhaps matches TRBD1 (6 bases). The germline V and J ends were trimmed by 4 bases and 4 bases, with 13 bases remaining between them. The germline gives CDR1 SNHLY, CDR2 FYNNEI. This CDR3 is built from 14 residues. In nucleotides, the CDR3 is TGTGCCAGCAGTGTTACAGGGAGCGGCTATGGCTACACCTTC. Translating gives CASSVTGSGYGYTF.

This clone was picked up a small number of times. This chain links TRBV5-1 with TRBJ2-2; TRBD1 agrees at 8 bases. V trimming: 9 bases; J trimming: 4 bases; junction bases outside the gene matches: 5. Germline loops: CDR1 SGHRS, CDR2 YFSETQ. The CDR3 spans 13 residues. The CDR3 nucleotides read TGCGCCACCAGACAGGGGAGCACCGGGGAGCTGTTTTTT. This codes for CATRQGSTGELFF.

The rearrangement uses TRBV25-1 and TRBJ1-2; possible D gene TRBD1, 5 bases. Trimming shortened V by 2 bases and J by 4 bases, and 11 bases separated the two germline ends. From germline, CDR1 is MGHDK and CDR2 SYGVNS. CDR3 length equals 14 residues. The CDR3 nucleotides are TGTGCCAGCAGTGAACCAGGGACTGCCTATGGCTACACCTTC. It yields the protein CASSEPGTAYGYTF.

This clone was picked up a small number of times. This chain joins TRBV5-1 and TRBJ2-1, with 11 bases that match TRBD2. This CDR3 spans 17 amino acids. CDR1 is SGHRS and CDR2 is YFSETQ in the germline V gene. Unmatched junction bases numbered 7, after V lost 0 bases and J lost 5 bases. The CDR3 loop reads CASSLAPLAGGNNEQFF. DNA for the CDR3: TGCGCCAGCAGCTTGGCCCCCCTAGCGGGAGGCAACAATGAGCAGTTCTTC.

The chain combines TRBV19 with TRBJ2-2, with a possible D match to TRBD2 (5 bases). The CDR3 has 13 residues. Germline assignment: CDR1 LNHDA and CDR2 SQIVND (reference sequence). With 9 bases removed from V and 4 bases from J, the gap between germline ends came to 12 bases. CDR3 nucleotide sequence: TGTGCCAGCTCGCGGGTCCCCACCGGGGAGCTGTTTTTT. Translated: CASSRVPTGELFF.

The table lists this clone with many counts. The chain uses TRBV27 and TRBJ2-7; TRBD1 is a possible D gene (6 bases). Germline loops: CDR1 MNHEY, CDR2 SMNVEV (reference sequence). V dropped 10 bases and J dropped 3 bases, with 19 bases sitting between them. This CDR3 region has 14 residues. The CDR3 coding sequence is TGTGCCACGGCAAACAGGGTGATGGGCTACGAGCAGTACTTC. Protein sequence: CATANRVMGYEQYF.

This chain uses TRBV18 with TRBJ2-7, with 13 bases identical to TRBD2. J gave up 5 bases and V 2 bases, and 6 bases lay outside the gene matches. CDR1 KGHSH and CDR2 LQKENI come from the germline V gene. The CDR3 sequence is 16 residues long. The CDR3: CASSPGLAGVVNEQYF. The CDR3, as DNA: TGTGCCAGCTCACCAGGACTAGCGGGAGTAGTCAACGAGCAGTACTTC.

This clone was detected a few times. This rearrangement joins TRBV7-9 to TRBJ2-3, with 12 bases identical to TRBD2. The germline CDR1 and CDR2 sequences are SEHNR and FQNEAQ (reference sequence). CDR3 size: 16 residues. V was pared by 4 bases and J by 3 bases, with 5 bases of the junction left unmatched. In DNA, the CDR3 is TGTGCCAGCAGCTCCAGGACTAGCGGGACGACAGATACGCAGTATTTT. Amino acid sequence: CASSSRTSGTTDTQYF.